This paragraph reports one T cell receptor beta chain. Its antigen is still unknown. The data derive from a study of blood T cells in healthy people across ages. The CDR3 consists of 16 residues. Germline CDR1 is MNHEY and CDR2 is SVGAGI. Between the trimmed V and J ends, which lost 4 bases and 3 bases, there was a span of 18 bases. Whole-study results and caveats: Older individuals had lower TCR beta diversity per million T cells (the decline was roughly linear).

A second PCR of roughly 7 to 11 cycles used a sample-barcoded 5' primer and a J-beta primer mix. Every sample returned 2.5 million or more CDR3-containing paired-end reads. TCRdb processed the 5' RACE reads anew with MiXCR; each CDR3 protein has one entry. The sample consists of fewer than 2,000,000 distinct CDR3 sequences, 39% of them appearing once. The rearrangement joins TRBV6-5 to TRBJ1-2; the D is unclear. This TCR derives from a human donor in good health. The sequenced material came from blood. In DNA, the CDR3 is TGTGCCAGCAGTTTGACACTCGCTACGACCCACTATGGCTACACCTTC. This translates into CASSLTLATTHYGYTF.